The 29 T cell receptor beta chains below come from one sample, sequenced in a study of blood T cell repertoires in COVID-19. Libraries were prepared by immunoSEQ multiplex PCR; TCRdb keeps only in-frame clonotypes and omits some of them. This sample has 350,000 to 400,000 clones; roughly 91% occur once, and the top ten carry 1.2%. Source material: PBMCs or T cells enriched from blood (not recorded which). The receptor set was obtained from a young woman who had recovered from COVID-19.

The V call is TRBV5-1, the J call TRBJ2-1; 7 nucleotides agree with TRBD1. Germline V gives CDR1 SGHRS, CDR2 YFSETQ. The CDR3 spans 13 residues. The V segment lost 5 bases and the J segment 1 base; nucleotides outside the gene matches: 0. CDR3 protein: CASRGQSYNEQFF. Here the CDR3 DNA reads TGCGCCAGCAGGGGACAGTCCTACAATGAGCAGTTCTTC.

The chain is built from TRBV19 and TRBJ1-1; 9 bases map to TRBD1. Losses at the gene ends were 6 bases for V and 3 bases for J; bases not matched to a gene: 8. Germline assignment: CDR1 LNHDA and CDR2 SQIVND (reference sequence). CDR3 length equals 15 residues. The CDR3 DNA reads as TGTGCCAGTAGGAGGACAGGGGCGATGGACACTGAAGCTTTCTTT. It encodes CASRRTGAMDTEAFF.

The chain employs TRBV6-1 and TRBJ1-1; 7 bases align to TRBD1. CDR3 length: 15 amino acids. V lost 2 bases to trimming and J lost 2 bases; unmatched junction nucleotides: 5. Germline loops: CDR1 MNHNS, CDR2 SASEGT. CDR3 nucleotides: TGTGCCAGCAGTGAATCCCACAGGGGAAACACTGAAGCTTTCTTT. It encodes CASSESHRGNTEAFF.

The rearrangement joins TRBV18 to TRBJ1-1; 7 positions match TRBD1. The V gene's germline CDR1 is KGHSH and CDR2 LQKENI. The CDR3 contains 14 residues. V shed 2 bases, J shed 4 bases, and the junction held 4 bases outside the gene matches. The DNA for the CDR3 is TGTGCCAGCTCACCAAAGGGGGCGGGCACTGAAGCTTTCTTT. It yields the protein CASSPKGAGTEAFF.

The rearrangement joins TRBV4-1 to TRBJ1-2; weak D call: TRBD1 (6 bases). Germline CDR1 reads MGHRA; CDR2 reads YSYEKL. V lost 0 bases and J lost 1, with 12 bases in between. The CDR3 is 16 amino acids. The CDR3 region is CASSQDTGTSNYGYTF. CDR3 nucleotide sequence: TGCGCCAGCAGCCAAGATACAGGGACTAGTAACTATGGCTACACCTTC.

The DNA of the CDR3 is TGTGCCTGGAGTGAGGACACGGACCCGGAGCCCCAGCATTTT. It encodes CAWSEDTDPEPQHF. The chain joins TRBV30 to TRBJ1-5; possibly TRBD1 for D (5 bases). Germline V lookup: CDR1 GTSNPN, CDR2 SVGIG (reference sequence). Trimming pared 1 base from V and 8 bases from J, leaving 15 bases between. This CDR3 spans 14 amino acids.

This clone was found once. The chain uses TRBV6-5 and TRBJ1-1; no clear D gene. Germline lookup yields CDR1 MNHEY and CDR2 SVGAGI. CDR3 size: 12 residues. V was shortened by 0 bases and J by 7 bases, with 6 bases between the two germline ends. Here the CDR3 DNA reads TGTGCCAGCAGTTACTCAAGCCTTGAAGCTTTCTTT. Translation gives CASSYSSLEAFF.

The V call is TRBV27, the J call TRBJ1-2; 11 bases are shared with TRBD1. The length of the CDR3 is 14 residues. Germline CDR1 is MNHEY and CDR2 is SMNVEV (reference sequence). With 5 bases clipped from V and 5 bases from J, the junction kept 4 bases outside the gene matches. The DNA of the CDR3 is TGTGCCAGCAGTCCCCGGGACAGGGGGTATGGCTACACCTTC. Translation: CASSPRDRGYGYTF.

This rearrangement joins TRBV7-8 to TRBJ1-1, with D possibly being TRBD1 (5 bases). The CDR3 has 16 amino acids. Per germline, CDR1 SGHVS and CDR2 FQNEAQ. V was cut by 7 bases and J by 0 bases, with 18 bases left in between. CDR3 protein: CASTRGGVVMNTEAFF. Here the CDR3 DNA reads TGTGCCAGCACCCGGGGGGGGGTTGTGATGAACACTGAAGCTTTCTTT.

This clone was picked up one time. The rearrangement joins TRBV9 to TRBJ2-2; the D gene is possibly TRBD1 (6 bases). V was clipped by 3 bases and J by 0 bases, with 21 bases between them. Germline V gives CDR1 SGDLS, CDR2 YYNGEE. The CDR3 has 19 amino acids. CDR3 coding DNA: TGTGCCAGCAGCGCCGACCACCGGACAGACATAACGAACACCGGGGAGCTGTTTTTT. This codes for CASSADHRTDITNTGELFF.

The rearrangement links TRBV11-3 to TRBJ2-2; D uncertain. The CDR3 loop spans 15 amino acids. V was shortened by 1 base and J by 9 bases, with 15 bases between the two germline ends. Looked up from germline, CDR1 is SGHNT and CDR2 is YENEEA. The CDR3 region has the DNA TGTGCCAGCAGCTTAGGAGGTTCCGTCGTCCGGGAGCTGTTTTTT. This sequence encodes CASSLGGSVVRELFF.

This rearrangement joins TRBV5-4 to TRBJ2-3; tentative D call: TRBD1 (6 bases). This CDR3 has 13 amino acids. Trimming cost V 5 bases and J 5 bases, with 12 bases left between them. The germline V gene encodes CDR1 SGHNT and CDR2 YYREEE (reference sequence). CDR3 coding DNA: TGTGCCAGCAGTAGGGGGAGTATAGATACGCAGTATTTT. Protein: CASSRGSIDTQYF. The full variable domain, completed using reference TRBV5-4 and TRBJ2-3, is ETGVTQSPTHLIKTRGQQVTLRCSSQSGHNTVSWYQQALGQGPQFIFQYYREEENGRGNFPPRFSGLQFPNYSSELNVNALELDDSALYLCASSRGSIDTQYFGPGTRLTVL.

The chain has TRBV2 and TRBJ1-1; D unresolved. CDR3 length equals 12 residues. CDR1 and CDR2 from the germline V gene are SNHLY and FYNNEI. V lost 3 bases to trimming and J lost 5 bases, with 7 bases between them. CDR3 in amino acids: CASSDPGTEAFF. For the CDR3, the DNA is TGTGCCAGCAGTGATCCGGGAACTGAAGCTTTCTTT.

Comments on this clone: The same CDR3 is also encoded by other DNA sequences in this sample. V and J are TRBV30 and TRBJ2-3; 8 bases agree with TRBD2. After removal of 0 bases from V and 1 base from J, the junction contained 3 bases not matched to a gene. The length of the CDR3 is 15 residues. Germline CDR1 and CDR2: GTSNPN and SVGIG (reference sequence). CDR3 residues: CAWSVNSGGTDTQYF. CDR3 bases: TGTGCCTGGAGTGTAAATAGCGGGGGCACAGATACGCAGTATTTT. The variable domain in full, with the rest retrieved from reference TRBV30 and TRBJ2-3, is SQTIHQWPATLVQPVGSPLSLECTVEGTSNPNLYWYRQAAGRGLQLLFYSVGIGQISSEVPQNLSASRPQDRQFILSSKKLLLSDSGFYLCAWSVNSGGTDTQYFGPGTRLTVL.

The rearrangement links TRBV18 to TRBJ1-1; no firm D call. The germline CDR1 and CDR2 sequences are KGHSH and LQKENI. The CDR3 covers 14 residues. V shed 4 bases and J shed 0 bases, with 9 bases lying between them. The CDR3 region has the DNA TGTGCCAGCTCACTGCGGGTCGTGAACACTGAAGCTTTCTTT. Its translation is CASSLRVVNTEAFF.

The gene calls are TRBV10-3 and TRBJ1-5; the match to TRBD1 covers 7 bases. The CDR3 covers 17 residues. Germline-derived CDR1 and CDR2 are ENHRY and SYGVKD. The junction had 9 bases not matched to a gene; V was cut back by 0 bases and J by 4 bases. CDR3: CAISESTHRDSNQPQHF. The CDR3 DNA reads TGTGCCATCAGTGAGTCGACCCACCGGGACAGTAATCAGCCCCAGCATTTT.

J is TRBJ1-6 and V is TRBV28, with D possibly matching TRBD1 (5 bases). The CDR3 runs 16 residues. CDR1 MDHEN and CDR2 SYDVKM come from the germline V gene. The V end lost 2 bases, the J end lost 7 bases, and 15 bases lay between the germline ends. The CDR3 DNA reads TGTGCCAGCAGTTTAGGGTATCGAGCAGGGAATTCACCCCTCCACTTT. Encoded protein: CASSLGYRAGNSPLHF.

This clone occurred a few times. As DNA, the CDR3 is TGTGCCAGTAGTCCTCCCGAATCACAGGTCTCTGAAGCTTTCTTT. Amino acid sequence: CASSPPESQVSEAFF. The rearrangement links TRBV19 to TRBJ1-1; the D gene is possibly TRBD1 (5 bases). The germline V gene has CDR1 LNHDA and CDR2 SQIVND (reference sequence). CDR3 length equals 15 residues. The V end was cut by 5 bases, the J end by 6 bases, with 19 bases between.

This clone was seen just once. The V and J genes are TRBV29-1 and TRBJ2-1; 8 positions agree with TRBD2. Germline V CDR1 and CDR2: SQVTM, ANQGSEA. After removal of 6 bases from V and 1 base from J, the junction contained 11 bases not matched to a gene. This CDR3 region has 16 residues. CDR3 loop: CSVPGGVRKSYNEQFF. For the CDR3, the DNA is TGCAGCGTACCGGGGGGGGTGAGGAAATCCTACAATGAGCAGTTCTTC.

This clone is a singleton in its sample. This chain joins TRBV7-2 and TRBJ2-7; D remains ambiguous. This CDR3 region has 13 residues. Trimming shortened V by 3 bases and J by 2 bases, and 8 bases separated the two germline ends. The V gene's germline CDR1 is SGHTA and CDR2 FQGNSA. CDR3 sequence reads: CASSFGGAYEQYF. The DNA for the CDR3 is TGTGCCAGCAGCTTTGGCGGCGCCTACGAGCAGTACTTC.

The J gene is TRBJ1-4, the V gene TRBV6-6; a weak D match, TRBD1 (5 bases). The CDR3 consists of 15 residues. V lost 2 bases to trimming and J lost 12 bases, with 19 bases between them. Germline V lookup: CDR1 MNHNY, CDR2 SVGAGI (reference sequence). DNA for the CDR3: TGTGCCAGCAGTTACGCCCAAGTGGGGGGGGATGAACTGTTTTTT. Amino acid sequence: CASSYAQVGGDELFF.

In nucleotides, the CDR3 is TGCAGCGTTGAAGCCTTCGGGACAGCCAATGAAAAACTGTTTTTT. Translation: CSVEAFGTANEKLFF. The V call is TRBV29-1, the J call TRBJ1-4; TRBD1 matches at 7 bases. Germline CDR1 SQVTM, CDR2 ANQGSEA. The CDR3 length is 15 residues. V gave up 1 base and J gave up 5 bases; unmatched junction bases: 7.

This sequence joins TRBV7-6 and TRBJ1-1; D possibly corresponds to TRBD1 (6 bases). The germline V gene encodes CDR1 SGHVS and CDR2 FNYEAQ. V lost 3 bases and J lost 4, with 12 bases in between. The CDR3 loop spans 14 amino acids. CDR3 amino acids: CASSLWGPGTEAFF. The CDR3 region has the DNA TGTGCCAGCAGCTTGTGGGGGCCGGGCACTGAAGCTTTCTTT.

The chain links TRBV6-5 to TRBJ1-3, with TRBD1 matching 7 bases. This CDR3 spans 14 amino acids. The germline V gene encodes CDR1 MNHEY and CDR2 SVGAGI. The CDR3 sequence: CALYRGGSGNTIYF. As DNA, the CDR3 is TGTGCTCTCTACAGGGGAGGATCTGGAAACACCATATATTTT.

The J gene is TRBJ1-2, the V gene TRBV11-2; 7 bases are shared with TRBD1. V was pared by 4 bases and J by 3 bases, with 14 bases of the junction left unmatched. CDR1 is SGHAT and CDR2 is FQNNGV in the germline V gene. The CDR3 length is 17 residues. The CDR3 DNA sequence: TGTGCCAGCAGCTCCGGCCTCAGGGGGTCAAAGGACTATGGCTACACCTTC. Residues: CASSSGLRGSKDYGYTF.

CDR3 in amino acids: CATSEAGRGVYEQYF. The CDR3 DNA reads as TGTGCCACCAGTGAGGCGGGCAGGGGCGTCTACGAGCAGTACTTC. The gene calls are TRBV24-1 and TRBJ2-7, with D possibly matching TRBD1 (6 bases). Germline V gene sequence: CDR1 KGHDR, CDR2 SFDVKD. CDR3 length equals 15 residues. Trimming took 4 bases from V and 3 from J, leaving 15 bases between them.

This clone was counted a few times. This sequence joins TRBV12-3 or TRBV12-4 and TRBJ2-7, with a tentative D call TRBD1 (6 bases). V lost 6 bases and J lost 0, with 9 bases in between. The length of the CDR3 is 13 residues. The CDR3 coding sequence is TGTGCCAGCAGGGGGGCGCCCTCCTACGAGCAGTACTTC. It translates to CASRGAPSYEQYF.

CDR3 nucleotides: TGCGCCAGCAGCGCCGGGACAGGGGACACCGGGGAGCTGTTTTTT. Its protein product is CASSAGTGDTGELFF. The J gene is TRBJ2-2, the V gene TRBV5-1; 10 nucleotides agree with TRBD1. Germline V CDR1 and CDR2: SGHRS, YFSETQ. V was clipped by 4 bases and J by 3 bases; unmatched bases: 3. CDR3 length equals 15 residues.

Of note for this clone: The junction departs from germline at one end; a sequencing error may be responsible. The J gene is TRBJ2-2, the V gene TRBV3-1 (or the pseudogene TRBV3-2), with a possible D match to TRBD1 (6 bases). From germline, CDR1 is LGHDT and CDR2 YNNKEL (reference sequence). The CDR3 loop spans 17 amino acids. The CDR3 loop is CASSPEGVVTNAGELFF. The CDR3 coding sequence is TGTGCCAGCAGCCCCGAGGGGGTGGTAACGAACGCCGGGGAGCTGTTTTTT.